The T cell receptor beta chain under discussion was sequenced for a study of graft-versus-host responses after intestinal transplantation. For the study at large: Every recipient underwent anti-thymocyte globulin induction, then tacrolimus and steroids for 3 to 4 years.

In its sample, this clone was seen once. What it recognizes is unknown. The CDR3 length is 13 residues. Germline loops: CDR1 SQVTM, CDR2 ANQGSEA. Unmatched junction bases numbered 5, after V lost 4 bases and J lost 4 bases. TCRdb keeps only in-frame clones here, not all; method: immunoSEQ multiplex PCR. Of about 120,000 clones listed, around 93% are singletons. This chain connects TRBV29-1 to TRBJ2-7, with 9 bases aligning to TRBD1. This TCR was recovered from a human donor who received an intestinal transplant. Sequenced material: unstimulated CD4+ T cells sorted from spleen or lymph node cells, taken before intestinal transplant. CDR3 nucleotides: TGCAGCGTTGGGGGACAGGGTCTGTACGAGCAGTACTTC. The encoded protein is CSVGGQGLYEQYF.